The entry below gives a single T cell receptor beta chain sequence along with its context. Antigen unknown. This sample stems from a study of CD8+CD57+ T cells in acquired aplastic anemia. Overall study context: Average DNA yield from sorted CD4+ and CD8+ cells was about 3.2 ug. Findings and limits, study-wide: Patients and controls had in common 25 to 30 CD8+ CDR3 sequences.

CD8+CD57+ cell expansion had been shown by flow cytometry in patients chosen for sequencing. Severe acquired aplastic anemia was present in all patients. Sampling of blood occurred while the patients had still received no therapy. Genomic DNA provided the template from which TCR beta VDJ and CDR3 profiles were obtained. In TCRdb, the reads were re-called with MiXCR into one record per CDR3 protein. The sample consists of around 79,000 distinct CDR3 sequences, roughly two thirds of them appearing once. Germline CDR1 MNHEY, CDR2 SVGEGT. This CDR3 has 14 amino acids. V lost 7 bases to trimming and J lost 6 bases, with 16 bases between them.

The source of this sequence is a human donor with aplastic anemia. V and J are TRBV6-2 or TRBV6-3 and TRBJ2-1, with D unclear. Sequencing input: sorted CD4+, CD8+, or CD8+CD57+ T cells (not recorded which) from PBMCs. In DNA, the CDR3 is TGTGCCAGCACCCTACGATACGGTCTCAATGAGCAGTTCTTC. This gives the protein CASTLRYGLNEQFF.